The TCR beta chain described here comes from a study of shared clonotypes between healthy human individuals. V dropped 0 bases and J dropped 4 bases, with 13 bases sitting between them. The CDR3 has 16 residues. The germline CDR1 and CDR2 sequences are LGHNA and YNFKEQ. CD8 cells classed as naive were CD45RO-negative and positively selected for CCR7, excluding terminally differentiated effector memory CD45RA+ cells. For each subset, genomic DNA was distributed in equal portions over several immunoSEQ plates. The table came from immunoSEQ multiplex PCR; TCRdb's copy has only in-frame clones and leaves some out. There are about 1,900,000 clones in the sample; about 94% occur only once, and under 1.5% lies in the top ten. A remark on this clone: Its target is not known.

General observations from the study: Tissues were not sampled, only blood, and their repertoires likely differ. It was the non-shared clonotypes that had lower generation probabilities than clonotypes shared by all four donors.

Sequenced: naive CD8+ T cells sorted from blood. The TCR comes from a man aged 18 to 30 in good health. The chain is built from TRBV4-2 and TRBJ2-1; either TRBD1 or TRBD2 may supply D (6 bases each). CDR3 protein: CASSQEEGGAYNEQFF. The CDR3 nucleotides read TGTGCCAGCAGCCAAGAGGAGGGGGGTGCGTACAATGAGCAGTTCTTC.